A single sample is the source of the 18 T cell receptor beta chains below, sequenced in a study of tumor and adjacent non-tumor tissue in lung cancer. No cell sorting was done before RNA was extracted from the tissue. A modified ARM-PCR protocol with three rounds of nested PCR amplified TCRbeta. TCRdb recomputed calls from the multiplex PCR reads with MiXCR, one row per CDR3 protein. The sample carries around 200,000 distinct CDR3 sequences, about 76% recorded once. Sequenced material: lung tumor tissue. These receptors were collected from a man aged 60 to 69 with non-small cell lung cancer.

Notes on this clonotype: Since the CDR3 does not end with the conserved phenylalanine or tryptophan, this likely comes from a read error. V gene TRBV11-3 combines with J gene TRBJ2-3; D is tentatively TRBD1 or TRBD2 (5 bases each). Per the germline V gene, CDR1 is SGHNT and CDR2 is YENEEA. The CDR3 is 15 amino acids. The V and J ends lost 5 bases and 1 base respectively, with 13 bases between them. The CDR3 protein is CASSMGRIGTDTQYI. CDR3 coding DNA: TGTGCCAGCAGCATGGGACGGATCGGCACAGATACGCAGTATATT.

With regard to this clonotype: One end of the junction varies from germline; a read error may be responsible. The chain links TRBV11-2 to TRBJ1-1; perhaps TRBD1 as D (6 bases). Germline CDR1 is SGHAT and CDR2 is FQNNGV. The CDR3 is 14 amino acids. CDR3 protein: CVSLPGHQNTKAFF. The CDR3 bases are TGTGTCAGCCTACCGGGACACCAGAACACTAAAGCTTTCTTT.

CDR3 region: CASSLVGGAEQYF. In nucleotides, the CDR3 is TGTGCCAGCAGCTTGGTCGGGGGGGCCGAGCAGTACTTC. The chain joins TRBV5-5 to TRBJ2-7; 8 bases are a match to TRBD2. The CDR3 runs 13 residues. The germline V gene has CDR1 SGHKS and CDR2 YYEKEE (reference sequence). V was clipped by 0 bases and J by 6 bases; unmatched bases: 2.

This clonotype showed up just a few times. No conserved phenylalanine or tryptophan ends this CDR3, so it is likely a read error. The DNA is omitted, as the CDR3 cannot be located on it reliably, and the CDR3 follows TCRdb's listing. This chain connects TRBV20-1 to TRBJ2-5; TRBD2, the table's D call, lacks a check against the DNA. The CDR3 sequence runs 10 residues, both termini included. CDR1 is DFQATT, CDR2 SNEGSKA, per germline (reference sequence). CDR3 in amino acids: CSAGRGSGPS.

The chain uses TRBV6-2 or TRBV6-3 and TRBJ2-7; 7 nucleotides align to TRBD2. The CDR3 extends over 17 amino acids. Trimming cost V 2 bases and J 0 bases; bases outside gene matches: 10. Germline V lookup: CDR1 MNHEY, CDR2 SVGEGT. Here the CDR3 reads CASSYGEGDPNSYEQYF. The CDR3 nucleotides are TGTGCCAGCAGTTACGGGGAGGGAGACCCTAACTCCTACGAGCAGTACTTC.

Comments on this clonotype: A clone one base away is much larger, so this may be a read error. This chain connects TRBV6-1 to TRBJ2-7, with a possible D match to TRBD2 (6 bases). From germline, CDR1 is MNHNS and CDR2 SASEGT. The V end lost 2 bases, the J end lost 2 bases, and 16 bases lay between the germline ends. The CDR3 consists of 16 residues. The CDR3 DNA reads TGTGCCAGCAGTGAAATCGCTAGCGCGATTACCTACGAGCAGTACTTC. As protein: CASSEIASAITYEQYF.

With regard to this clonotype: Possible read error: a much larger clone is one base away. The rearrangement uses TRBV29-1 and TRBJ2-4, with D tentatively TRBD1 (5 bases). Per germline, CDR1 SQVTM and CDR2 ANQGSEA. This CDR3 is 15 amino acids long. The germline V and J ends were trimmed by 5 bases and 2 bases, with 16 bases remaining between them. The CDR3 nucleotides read TGCAGCGTTCTTCGACAGACCTTACCCAAAAACATTCAGTACTTC. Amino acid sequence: CSVLRQTLPKNIQYF.

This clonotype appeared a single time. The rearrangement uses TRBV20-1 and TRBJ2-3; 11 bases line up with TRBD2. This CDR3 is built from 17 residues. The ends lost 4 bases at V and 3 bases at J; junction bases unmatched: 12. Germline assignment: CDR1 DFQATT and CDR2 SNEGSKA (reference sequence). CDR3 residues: CSATYTSGTSGTDTQYF. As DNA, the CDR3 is TGCAGTGCTACCTATACCTCCGGGACTAGCGGTACAGATACGCAGTATTTT.

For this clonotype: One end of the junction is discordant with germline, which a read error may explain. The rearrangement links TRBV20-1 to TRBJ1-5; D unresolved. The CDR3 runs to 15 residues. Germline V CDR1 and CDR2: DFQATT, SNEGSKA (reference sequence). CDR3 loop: CSAGDPTDSNQPQHF. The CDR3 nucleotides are TGCAGTGCTGGAGATCCTACAGATAGCAATCAGCCCCAGCATTTT.

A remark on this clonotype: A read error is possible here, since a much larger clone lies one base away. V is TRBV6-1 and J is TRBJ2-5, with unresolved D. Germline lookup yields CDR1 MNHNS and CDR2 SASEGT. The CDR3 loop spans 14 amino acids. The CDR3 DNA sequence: TGTGCCAGCAGCTGGGGTAGTCTCCAAGAGACCAAGTACTTC. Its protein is CASSWGSLQETKYF.

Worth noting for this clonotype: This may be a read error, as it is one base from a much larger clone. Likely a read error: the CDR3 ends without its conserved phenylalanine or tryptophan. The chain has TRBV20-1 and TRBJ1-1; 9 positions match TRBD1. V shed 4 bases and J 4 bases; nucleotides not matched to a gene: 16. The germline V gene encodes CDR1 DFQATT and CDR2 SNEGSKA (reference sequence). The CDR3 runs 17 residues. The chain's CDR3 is CSAINRDREGVFTEAFL. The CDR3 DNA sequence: TGCAGTGCTATAAACCGGGACAGGGAAGGGGTTTTCACTGAAGCTTTCCTT.

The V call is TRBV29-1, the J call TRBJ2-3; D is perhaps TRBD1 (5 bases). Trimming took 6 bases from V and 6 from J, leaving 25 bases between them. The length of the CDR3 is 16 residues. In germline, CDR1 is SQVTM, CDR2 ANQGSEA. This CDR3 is CSVVSWTPAFRDTQYF. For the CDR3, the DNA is TGCAGCGTCGTAAGTTGGACACCGGCCTTTCGTGATACGCAGTATTTT.

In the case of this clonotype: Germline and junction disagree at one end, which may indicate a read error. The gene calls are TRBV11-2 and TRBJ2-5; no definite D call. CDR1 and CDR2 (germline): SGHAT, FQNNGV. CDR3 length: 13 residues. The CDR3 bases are TGTGCCAGCAGCTTCCGCCCTCAGGAGACCGAGTACTTC. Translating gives CASSFRPQETEYF.

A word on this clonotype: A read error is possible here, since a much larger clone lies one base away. The CDR3 region is CSTYGRMNTEAFF. The CDR3 nucleotides are TGCAGTACTTACGGACGGATGAACACTGAAGCTTTCTTT. The V gene is TRBV20-1, the J gene TRBJ1-1; D unclear. The length of the CDR3 is 13 residues. V dropped 8 bases and J dropped 0 bases, with 13 bases sitting between them. Germline CDR1 and CDR2: DFQATT and SNEGSKA (reference sequence).

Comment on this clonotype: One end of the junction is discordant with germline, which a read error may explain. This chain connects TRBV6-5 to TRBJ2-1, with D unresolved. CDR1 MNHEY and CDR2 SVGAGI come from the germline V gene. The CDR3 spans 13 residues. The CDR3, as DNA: TGTGCCAGCAGTTTCTCGTTGGGTGATGAGAAGTTCTTC. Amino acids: CASSFSLGDEKFF.

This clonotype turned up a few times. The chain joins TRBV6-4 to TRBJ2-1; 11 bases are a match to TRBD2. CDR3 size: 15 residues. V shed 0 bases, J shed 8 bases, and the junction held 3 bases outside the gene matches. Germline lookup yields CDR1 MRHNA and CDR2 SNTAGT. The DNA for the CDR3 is TGTGCCAGCAGTGACTCGACTAGCGGGGTGGATGAGCAGTTCTTC. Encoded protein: CASSDSTSGVDEQFF.

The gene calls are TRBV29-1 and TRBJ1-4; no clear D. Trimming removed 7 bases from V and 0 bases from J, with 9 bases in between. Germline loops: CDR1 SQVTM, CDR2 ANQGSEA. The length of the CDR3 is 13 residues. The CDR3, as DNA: TGCAGCGCCCATTCCACAACTAATGAAAAACTGTTTTTT. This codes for CSAHSTTNEKLFF.

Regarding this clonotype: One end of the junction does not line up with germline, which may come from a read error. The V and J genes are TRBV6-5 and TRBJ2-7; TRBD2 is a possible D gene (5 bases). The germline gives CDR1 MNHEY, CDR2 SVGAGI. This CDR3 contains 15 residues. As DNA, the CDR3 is TGTGCCAGCGGCAATGTGGGAGTCACTCGATACGATCAGTACTTC. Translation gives CASGNVGVTRYDQYF.